The 24 T cell receptor beta chains below all came from one sample that was sequenced in a study of identical twins. TCRdb recomputed calls from the 5' RACE reads with MiXCR, one row per CDR3 protein. This sample has hundreds of thousands of distinct CDR3 sequences, with 15% to 20% found just once. The sample was also linked to a second study, of T cells expressing NK-cell markers.

The specimen sequenced was PBMCs. These receptors all stem from a woman aged 18-30 years in good health.

The V call is TRBV12-3 or TRBV12-4, the J call TRBJ2-1; D is ambiguous. CDR3 length: 19 amino acids. V lost 5 bases, J lost 1 base, and 24 bases lay in between. CDR3 sequence reads: CASSNRRRGALRSYNEQFF. The CDR3 bases are TGTGCCAGCAGTAACCGACGCCGTGGAGCGCTAAGGTCCTACAATGAGCAGTTCTTC.

V and J are TRBV7-9 and TRBJ2-1, with D perhaps TRBD2 (7 bases). The CDR3 has 16 amino acids. Germline CDR1 is SEHNR and CDR2 is FQNEAQ (reference sequence). V lost 6 bases and J lost 1, with 16 bases in between. DNA of the CDR3: TGTGCCAGCAGTGAGGGAGGGGGGTCTTCCTACAATGAGCAGTTCTTC. Protein sequence: CASSEGGGSSYNEQFF.

This clonotype was counted only a few times. The rearrangement joins TRBV11-3 to TRBJ2-4, with TRBD2 matching over 12 bases. J gave up 13 bases and V 5 bases, and 15 bases lay outside the gene matches. This CDR3 is 16 amino acids long. Germline V gives CDR1 SGHNT, CDR2 YENEEA. CDR3 residues: CASSRNLAGGDFLQYF. The DNA for the CDR3 is TGTGCCAGCAGCCGTAATCTAGCGGGGGGGGACTTTTTGCAGTACTTC.

The chain uses TRBV5-5 and TRBJ2-7; perhaps TRBD1 as D (5 bases). The germline V gene has CDR1 SGHKS and CDR2 YYEKEE (reference sequence). The V and J ends lost 2 bases and 2 bases respectively, with 17 bases between them. The CDR3 runs 16 residues. CDR3 nucleotides: TGTGCCAGCAGCTTTCACCGCGACAAGGGGACCTACGAGCAGTACTTC. It yields the protein CASSFHRDKGTYEQYF.

This clonotype was detected a few times. V usage is TRBV7-9 and J usage is TRBJ1-1; possible D gene TRBD1, 5 bases. The CDR3 covers 13 residues. CDR1 and CDR2 from the germline V gene are SEHNR and FQNEAQ (reference sequence). V lost 3 bases to trimming and J lost 3 bases, with 8 bases between them. The chain's CDR3 is CASSFDSHTEAFF. CDR3 bases: TGTGCCAGCAGCTTTGACAGCCACACTGAAGCTTTCTTT.

This clonotype has more than one count but fewer than ten. The V call is TRBV5-1, the J call TRBJ2-6, with TRBD1 matching 8 bases. V lost 2 bases to trimming and J lost 0 bases; unmatched junction nucleotides: 7. The CDR3 is made up of 18 amino acids. Germline assignment: CDR1 SGHRS and CDR2 YFSETQ. The CDR3 region has the DNA TGCGCCAGCAGCTTCGGGACAGGAAGAGTCTCTGGGGCCAACGTCCTGACTTTC. Translating it yields CASSFGTGRVSGANVLTF.

In its sample, this clonotype was seen a few times. The chain joins TRBV20-1 to TRBJ2-2, with D possibly TRBD1 on 6 matching bases. In germline, CDR1 is DFQATT, CDR2 SNEGSKA (reference sequence). The V gene lost 4 bases and the J gene lost 4 bases, with 13 bases spanning the gap. CDR3 length equals 14 residues. CDR3: CSAKPGTTTGELFF. CDR3 in DNA: TGCAGTGCTAAGCCCGGGACAACCACCGGGGAGCTGTTTTTT.

V is TRBV7-9 and J is TRBJ1-2; a weak D match, TRBD1 (5 bases). CDR1 and CDR2 from the germline V gene are SEHNR and FQNEAQ (reference sequence). The CDR3 covers 15 residues. V lost 5 bases and J lost 8, with 21 bases in between. CDR3 region: CASSLGTPDRRGYTF. DNA for the CDR3: TGTGCCAGCAGCCTAGGGACCCCCGATCGTAGGGGCTACACCTTC. Combining the CDR3 with reference TRBV7-9 and TRBJ1-2 gives the whole variable domain DTGVSQNPRHKITKRGQNVTFRCDPISEHNRLYWYRQTLGQGPEFLTYFQNEAQLEKSRLLSDRFSAERPKGSFSTLEIQRTEQGDSAMYLCASSLGTPDRRGYTFGSGTRLTVV.

This clonotype has only a few counts. The rearrangement links TRBV7-9 to TRBJ2-2, with unresolved D. V was pared by 4 bases and J by 3 bases, with 15 bases between. There are 16 residues in the CDR3. Germline V gene data show CDR1 as SEHNR and CDR2 as FQNEAQ (reference sequence). Here the CDR3 reads CASSSRTLFYTGELFF. The CDR3 coding sequence is TGTGCCAGCAGCTCCCGGACCCTATTTTACACCGGGGAGCTGTTTTTT.

The chain links TRBV20-1 to TRBJ2-1, with TRBD2 matching 11 bases. Germline CDR1 DFQATT, CDR2 SNEGSKA (reference sequence). The CDR3 is 15 residues long. Trimming cost V 8 bases and J 8 bases; bases outside gene matches: 14. CDR3 bases: TGCAGTTCCCACACCCGACTAGCGGGGAGTTATGAGCAGTTCTTC. Amino acids: CSSHTRLAGSYEQFF.

The rearrangement joins TRBV6-4 to TRBJ2-1; 14 bases agree with TRBD2. The CDR3 is made up of 15 amino acids. CDR1 MRHNA and CDR2 SNTAGT come from the germline V gene. Losses at the gene ends were 6 bases for V and 8 bases for J; bases not matched to a gene: 6. CDR3 loop: CASSPGLAGVDEQFF. In nucleotides, the CDR3 is TGTGCCAGCAGCCCGGGACTAGCGGGAGTCGATGAGCAGTTCTTC.

This clonotype was seen only a few times. The rearrangement joins TRBV9 to TRBJ2-5; 9 bases are shared with TRBD2. There are 15 residues in the CDR3. V dropped 0 bases and J dropped 4; count of bases not matched to a gene: 4. The germline gives CDR1 SGDLS, CDR2 YYNGEE. The chain's CDR3 is CASSVESGGLETQYF. CDR3 DNA: TGTGCCAGCAGCGTAGAAAGCGGGGGGCTAGAGACCCAGTACTTC.

A few counts support this clonotype. The chain joins TRBV29-1 to TRBJ2-5; no definite D call. The CDR3 covers 10 residues. V lost 5 bases, J lost 4 bases, and 5 bases lay in between. CDR1 is SQVTM and CDR2 is ANQGSEA in the germline V gene. In DNA form, the CDR3 reads TGCAGCGTTTTAAGAGAGACCCAGTACTTC. It yields the protein CSVLRETQYF.

The V gene is TRBV9, the J gene TRBJ2-1; TRBD1 aligns across 9 bases. After removal of 7 bases from V and 6 bases from J, the junction contained 8 bases not matched to a gene. The CDR3 runs to 14 residues. Germline CDR1 reads SGDLS; CDR2 reads YYNGEE. The CDR3 loop is CASAAGQGSNEQFF. The CDR3 bases are TGTGCCAGCGCCGCGGGACAGGGTTCCAATGAGCAGTTCTTC.

About this clonotype itself: One junction end disagrees with the germline gene, perhaps due to a read error. The chain combines TRBV2 with TRBJ2-3; D could derive from TRBD1 or TRBD2 (5 bases each). The length of the CDR3 is 14 residues. Per germline, CDR1 SNHLY and CDR2 FYNNEI. CDR3 coding DNA: TGTGCCAGCAGAGAAGACGAGGGGACAGATACGCAGTATTTT. It codes for CASREDEGTDTQYF.

The chain links TRBV29-1 to TRBJ2-3; D is unclear. Germline CDR1 SQVTM, CDR2 ANQGSEA. V lost 6 bases to trimming and J lost 2 bases, with 30 bases between them. The CDR3 has 19 residues. The DNA of the CDR3 is TGCAGCGTATCGAAACACCTACGACAACGGGCCCCCGACACAGATACGCAGTATTTT. Translating gives CSVSKHLRQRAPDTDTQYF.

V usage is TRBV20-1 and J usage is TRBJ2-3; TRBD2 matches at 11 bases. Germline-derived CDR1 and CDR2 are DFQATT and SNEGSKA (reference sequence). This CDR3 has 15 amino acids. V trimming: 5 bases; J trimming: 6 bases; junction bases outside the gene matches: 10. The CDR3: CSAHNSGGAWDTQYF. CDR3 DNA: TGCAGTGCTCACAATAGCGGGGGGGCCTGGGATACGCAGTATTTT.

This clonotype turned up a few times. CDR3 in amino acids: CSARWGPQREPQHF. CDR3 in DNA: TGCAGTGCTAGATGGGGACCCCAAAGGGAGCCCCAGCATTTT. The J gene is TRBJ1-5, the V gene TRBV20-1, with a tentative D call TRBD1 (5 bases). V lost 2 bases and J 8 bases, leaving 16 bases between the germline ends. In germline, CDR1 is DFQATT, CDR2 SNEGSKA (reference sequence). The CDR3 is 14 residues long.

J is TRBJ2-3 and V is TRBV11-2; D not certain. Trimming took 4 bases from V and 3 from J, leaving 14 bases between them. CDR3 length equals 15 residues. Germline V gene data show CDR1 as SGHAT and CDR2 as FQNNGV. The CDR3 sequence is CASSSPRSWTDTQYF. CDR3 coding DNA: TGTGCCAGCAGCTCTCCCCGATCCTGGACAGATACGCAGTATTTT.

The chain couples TRBV20-1 to TRBJ1-5; possibly TRBD1 for D (5 bases). There are 13 residues in the CDR3. Trimming took off 0 bases at V and 7 bases at J, with 10 bases between the two ends. Looked up from germline, CDR1 is DFQATT and CDR2 is SNEGSKA (reference sequence). Written as DNA, the CDR3 is TGCAGTGCTAGAGATACGGGGGACCAGCCCCAGCATTTT. Amino acids: CSARDTGDQPQHF.

The V gene is TRBV5-1, the J gene TRBJ2-5; D is unresolved. The CDR3 consists of 13 residues. Trimming pared 2 bases from V and 6 bases from J, leaving 11 bases between. The germline CDR1 and CDR2 sequences are SGHRS and YFSETQ. This chain's CDR3 is CASSLTQPKTQYF. The CDR3 DNA follows: TGCGCCAGCAGCTTAACGCAGCCGAAGACCCAGTACTTC.

The V gene is TRBV6-9, the J gene TRBJ2-6, with 8 bases that match TRBD2. The CDR3 totals 23 residues. The germline V gene encodes CDR1 MNHGY and CDR2 SVAAGI. After removal of 2 bases from V and 1 base from J, the junction contained 22 bases not matched to a gene. In DNA, the CDR3 is TGTGCCAGCAGTTATCCCCCTGATGGCTCGCGGGGGGCGAGAGGGTCTGGGGCCAACGTCCTGACTTTC. This codes for CASSYPPDGSRGARGSGANVLTF.

This chain uses TRBV5-1 with TRBJ1-4; D is undetermined. CDR1 is SGHRS, CDR2 YFSETQ, per germline. CDR3 size: 14 residues. The V end lost 0 bases, the J end lost 5 bases, and 8 bases lay between the germline ends. The CDR3 DNA follows: TGCGCCAGCAGCTTGGAGCCAGCGAATGAAAAACTGTTTTTT. Protein product: CASSLEPANEKLFF.

V and J are TRBV6-4 and TRBJ2-6; D may be TRBD1 or TRBD2 (5 bases each). CDR1 MRHNA and CDR2 SNTAGT come from the germline V gene. Trimming shortened V by 6 bases and J by 0 bases, and 18 bases separated the two germline ends. CDR3 length: 18 residues. The CDR3 nucleotides read TGTGCCAGCAGCCTCTTTTACGAGGGGCGCTCTGGGGCCAACGTCCTGACTTTC. It codes for CASSLFYEGRSGANVLTF.